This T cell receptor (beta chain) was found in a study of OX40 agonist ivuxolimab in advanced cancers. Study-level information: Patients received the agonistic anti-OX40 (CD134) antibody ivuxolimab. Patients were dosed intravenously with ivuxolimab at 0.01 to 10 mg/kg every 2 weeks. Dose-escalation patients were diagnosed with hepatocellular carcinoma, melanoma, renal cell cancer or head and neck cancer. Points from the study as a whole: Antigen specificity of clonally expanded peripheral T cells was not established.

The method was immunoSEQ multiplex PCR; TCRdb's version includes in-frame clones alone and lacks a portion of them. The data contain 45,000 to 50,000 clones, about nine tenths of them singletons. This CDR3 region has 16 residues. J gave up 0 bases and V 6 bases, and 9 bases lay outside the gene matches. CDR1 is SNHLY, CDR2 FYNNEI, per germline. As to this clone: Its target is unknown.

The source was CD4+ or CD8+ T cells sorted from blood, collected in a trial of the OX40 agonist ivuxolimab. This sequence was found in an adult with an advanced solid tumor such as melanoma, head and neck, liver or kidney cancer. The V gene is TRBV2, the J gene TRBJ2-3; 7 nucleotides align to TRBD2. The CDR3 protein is CASSPRLASSTDTQYF. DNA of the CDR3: TGTGCCAGCAGCCCCAGACTAGCATCTAGCACAGATACGCAGTATTTT.